This T cell receptor (beta chain) originates from a study of OX40 agonist ivuxolimab in advanced cancers. Study-level background: Hepatocellular carcinoma, melanoma, renal cell or head and neck cancer affected the dose-escalation patients. Study findings and constraints: Low normalized T-cell clonal expansion also characterized some of the nonresponders. People who partly responded at 0.1-3.0 mg/kg had some of the least clonal expansion seen.

To note about this clone: The antigen is unknown.

TCRdb's table, derived via immunoSEQ multiplex PCR, lists solely in-frame clones and lacks some. The sample records 60,000 to 85,000 clones, around 89% being singletons. V was trimmed by 6 bases and J by 4 bases, leaving 16 bases between them. The CDR3 sequence is 15 residues long. Germline V gives CDR1 MGHDK, CDR2 SYGVNS. The sequence came from an adult with an advanced solid tumor such as melanoma, head and neck, liver or kidney cancer. This rearrangement joins TRBV25-1 to TRBJ2-1; tentative D call: TRBD2 (7 bases). The input for sequencing was CD4+ or CD8+ T cells sorted from blood, taken in a trial of the OX40 agonist ivuxolimab. This CDR3 is CASRSGDYLYNEQFF. CDR3 nucleotides: TGTGCCAGCAGATCAGGGGACTATCTATACAATGAGCAGTTCTTC.